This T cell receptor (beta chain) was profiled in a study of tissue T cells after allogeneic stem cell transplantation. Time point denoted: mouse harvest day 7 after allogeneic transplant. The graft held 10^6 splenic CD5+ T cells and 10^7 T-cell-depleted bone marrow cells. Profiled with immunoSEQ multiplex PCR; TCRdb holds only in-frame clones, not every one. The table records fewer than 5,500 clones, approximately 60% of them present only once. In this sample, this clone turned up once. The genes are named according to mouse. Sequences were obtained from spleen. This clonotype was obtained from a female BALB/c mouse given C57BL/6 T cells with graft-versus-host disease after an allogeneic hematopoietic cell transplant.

CDR3: CASSLVDNQDTQYF. The CDR3 bases that were read are TGTGCAAGCAGCTTAGTGGACAACCAAGACACCCAGTAC. The chain is built from TRBV16 and TRBJ2-5; D gene unclear. The read terminates 1 residue ahead of where the CDR3 ends, so the germline J gene completes it. The CDR3 totals 14 residues. V gave up 1 base and J gave up 0 bases, with 5 bases separating them. The germline V gene has CDR1 SGHSA and CDR2 FRNQAP. Full variable domain (missing parts from reference TRBV16 and TRBJ2-5): NAGVIQTPRHKVTGKGQEATLWCEPISGHSAVFWYRQTIVQGLEFLTYFRNQAPIDDSGMPKERFSAQMPNQSHSTLKIQSTQPQDSAVYLCASSLVDNQDTQYFGPGTRLLVL.